What follows are 23 T cell receptor beta chains derived from one specimen sequenced in a study of patients and donors after allogeneic stem cell transplantation. TCRdb re-derived calls from the RT-PCR reads in MiXCR, one entry per CDR3 protein. Of approximately 200,000 distinct CDR3 sequences listed, around 14% are singletons. The source material was blood, either unsorted or a sorted T cell fraction (not recorded which). The receptors originated from a human donor who was either an allogeneic HSCT recipient or a stem cell or donor lymphocyte infusion donor (not recorded which). It is not recorded whose cells these are; they may come from a transplant donor.

The chain links TRBV15 to TRBJ1-1; the D is unclear. The V end was cut by 0 bases, the J end by 3 bases, with 5 bases between. Germline assignment: CDR1 LNHNV and CDR2 YYDKDF (reference sequence). The CDR3 consists of 13 residues. CDR3 loop: CATSRDMDTEAFF. As DNA, the CDR3 is TGTGCCACCAGCAGAGATATGGACACTGAAGCTTTCTTT. Full variable domain (rest looked up from reference TRBV15 and TRBJ1-1): DAMVIQNPRYQVTQFGKPVTLSCSQTLNHNVMYWYQQKSSQAPKLLFHYYDKDFNNEADTPDNFQSRRPNTSFCFLDIRSPGLGDTAMYLCATSRDMDTEAFFGQGTRLTVV.

This clonotype was seen more than once but under ten times. The CDR3 loop is CASSQDLGQVEQYF. For the CDR3, the DNA is TGTGCCAGCAGCCAAGATCTGGGACAGGTCGAGCAGTACTTC. The genes are TRBV14 and TRBJ2-7; TRBD1 matches at 8 bases. This CDR3 spans 14 amino acids. The J segment lost 6 bases and the V segment lost 0 bases, leaving 4 bases of the junction unmatched. Germline loops: CDR1 SGHDN, CDR2 FVKESK. The whole variable domain, remainder taken from reference TRBV14 and TRBJ2-7, is EAGVTQFPSHSVIEKGQTVTLRCDPISGHDNLYWYRRVMGKEIKFLLHFVKESKQDESGMPNNRFLAERTGGTYSTLKVQPAELEDSGVYFCASSQDLGQVEQYFGPGTRLTVT.

This clonotype has just a few counts. The chain links TRBV12-5 to TRBJ2-7; the match to TRBD2 covers 8 bases. The germline gives CDR1 LGHNT, CDR2 FRNRAP. The CDR3 length is 16 residues. V trimming: 2 bases; J trimming: 1 base; junction bases outside the gene matches: 7. The CDR3 sequence is CASGLPSSGLSYEQYF. CDR3 sequence (DNA): TGTGCTAGTGGTTTGCCTTCTAGCGGGCTATCCTACGAGCAGTACTTC.

This sequence joins TRBV20-1 and TRBJ1-1, with D unresolved. The CDR3 spans 13 residues. Trimming pared 6 bases from V and 1 base from J, leaving 12 bases between. The germline V gene encodes CDR1 DFQATT and CDR2 SNEGSKA (reference sequence). The CDR3 protein is CSAANTANTEAFF. CDR3 nucleotides: TGCAGTGCCGCTAACACGGCGAACACTGAAGCTTTCTTT.

This clonotype was observed a handful of times. The rearrangement uses TRBV11-2 and TRBJ1-1; TRBD1 matches at 8 bases. J was trimmed by 5 bases and V by 8 bases; bases with no gene match: 10. The germline gives CDR1 SGHAT, CDR2 FQNNGV. This CDR3 comprises 14 residues. The CDR3 DNA is TGTGCCAGCGGAAGAACAGGGGGATGGACTGAAGCTTTCTTT. Translated: CASGRTGGWTEAFF. The variable domain in full, completed from reference TRBV11-2 and TRBJ1-1, reads EAGVAQSPRYKIIEKRQSVAFWCNPISGHATLYWYQQILGQGPKLLIQFQNNGVVDDSQLPKDRFSAERLKGVDSTLKIQPAKLEDSAVYLCASGRTGGWTEAFFGQGTRLTVV.

The genes are TRBV20-1 and TRBJ1-1; TRBD1 is a possible D gene (5 bases). This CDR3 spans 12 amino acids. Germline assignment: CDR1 DFQATT and CDR2 SNEGSKA (reference sequence). V lost 3 bases, J lost 6 bases, and 11 bases lay in between. As DNA, the CDR3 is TGCAGTGCTAGTACTACGGGGGCTGAAGCTTTCTTT. Translation: CSASTTGAEAFF.

This clonotype was picked up a small number of times. This chain links TRBV20-1 with TRBJ2-5; D remains unclear. Germline V lookup: CDR1 DFQATT, CDR2 SNEGSKA (reference sequence). This CDR3 contains 13 residues. Trimming took 2 bases from V and 2 from J, leaving 9 bases between them. CDR3 protein: CSARYLGQETQYF. The CDR3 DNA sequence: TGCAGTGCTAGATATCTGGGACAAGAGACCCAGTACTTC.

This clonotype came up a few times. The chain links TRBV4-2 to TRBJ2-5; tentative D call: TRBD2 (7 bases). CDR3 length: 17 amino acids. CDR1 is LGHNA, CDR2 YNFKEQ, per germline. Trimming shortened V by 0 bases and J by 5 bases, and 19 bases separated the two germline ends. The DNA for the CDR3 is TGTGCCAGCAGCCAAGATGGGAGGGGGGGCCTTCTGGAGACCCAGTACTTC. It is translated as CASSQDGRGGLLETQYF.

CDR3 residues: CASRRGTGSSYNEQFF. CDR3 nucleotide sequence: TGTGCCAGCAGGCGGGGTACAGGGAGCTCCTACAATGAGCAGTTCTTC. The V gene is TRBV7-9, the J gene TRBJ2-1; D may be TRBD1 or TRBD2 (6 bases each). CDR3 length: 16 residues. Germline CDR1 SEHNR, CDR2 FQNEAQ (reference sequence). Trimming shortened V by 6 bases and J by 0 bases, and 15 bases separated the two germline ends. Looking up the rest from reference TRBV7-9 and TRBJ2-1 gives the full variable domain: DTGVSQNPRHKITKRGQNVTFRCDPISEHNRLYWYRQTLGQGPEFLTYFQNEAQLEKSRLLSDRFSAERPKGSFSTLEIQRTEQGDSAMYLCASRRGTGSSYNEQFFGPGTRLTVL.

This clonotype was recorded a few times. This sequence joins TRBV4-3 and TRBJ2-7, with D possibly TRBD2 on 5 matching bases. With 4 bases removed from V and 1 base from J, the gap between germline ends came to 11 bases. The CDR3 runs to 14 residues. The V gene's germline CDR1 is LGHNA and CDR2 YSLEER. The CDR3 loop reads CASSLQLGSYEQYF. CDR3 nucleotide sequence: TGCGCCAGCAGCCTACAACTAGGGTCCTACGAGCAGTACTTC.

The chain joins TRBV5-4 to TRBJ2-1; 7 bases line up with TRBD2. With V trimmed by 2 bases and J by 3 bases, 5 bases remained unmatched. The CDR3 is 15 residues long. Germline CDR1 SGHNT, CDR2 YYREEE (reference sequence). CDR3 DNA: TGTGCCAGCAGCTTCTCCAGCGGGGTCTACAATGAGCAGTTCTTC. Translation gives CASSFSSGVYNEQFF.

The rearrangement links TRBV12-3 or TRBV12-4 to TRBJ2-5, with D perhaps matching TRBD2 (5 bases). The CDR3 has 14 residues. V was clipped by 6 bases and J by 5 bases, with 16 bases between them. CDR3 bases: TGTGCCAGCAGCCGTACTAGGGTGGGGGAGACCCAGTACTTC. Amino acids: CASSRTRVGETQYF.

This clonotype has only a few counts. This rearrangement joins TRBV20-1 to TRBJ1-2; unclear D gene. V lost 3 bases to trimming and J lost 0 bases, with 5 bases between them. Germline V gene sequence: CDR1 DFQATT, CDR2 SNEGSKA (reference sequence). The CDR3 covers 12 residues. The CDR3: CSARGTNYGYTF. The CDR3 region has the DNA TGCAGTGCTAGGGGGACTAACTATGGCTACACCTTC.

This chain links TRBV21-1 with TRBJ2-2. TRBV21-1 corresponds to a pseudogene. The length of the CDR3 is 16 residues. This chain's CDR3 is CASSKAERRDTGELFF. Here the CDR3 DNA reads TGTGCCAGCAGCAAAGCTGAACGGAGAGACACCGGGGAGCTGTTTTTT.

This chain connects TRBV5-4 to TRBJ2-3, with D perhaps matching TRBD1 or TRBD2 (5 bases each). Per the germline V gene, CDR1 is SGHNT and CDR2 is YYREEE (reference sequence). Trimming removed 0 bases from V and 2 bases from J, with 10 bases in between. The CDR3 covers 15 residues. The DNA of the CDR3 is TGTGCCAGCAGCTTGGGGGGACCGATCACAGATACGCAGTATTTT. This sequence encodes CASSLGGPITDTQYF. Full variable domain (outside the CDR3, taken from reference TRBV5-4 and TRBJ2-3): ETGVTQSPTHLIKTRGQQVTLRCSSQSGHNTVSWYQQALGQGPQFIFQYYREEENGRGNFPPRFSGLQFPNYSSELNVNALELDDSALYLCASSLGGPITDTQYFGPGTRLTVL.

This CDR3 is CASSFGTSGHNEQFF. For the CDR3, the DNA is TGTGCCAGCAGTTTCGGGACTAGCGGTCACAATGAGCAGTTCTTC. V usage is TRBV27 and J usage is TRBJ2-1, with 11 bases fitting TRBD2. This CDR3 contains 15 residues. Germline V gene sequence: CDR1 MNHEY, CDR2 SMNVEV (reference sequence). V shed 3 bases and J 5 bases; nucleotides not matched to a gene: 3.

This clonotype was seen many times. An end of the junction differs from the germline gene, which may be a read error. The chain has TRBV7-7 and TRBJ2-1; no definite D call. The CDR3 spans 14 residues. CDR1 and CDR2 (germline): SSHAT, FNYEAQ (reference sequence). In DNA, the CDR3 is TGTGCTAGCAGCTTAACCAGAGCAGGCAATGAGCAGTTCTTC. The encoded protein is CASSLTRAGNEQFF.

This clonotype was counted at least ten times. The rearrangement uses TRBV14 and TRBJ1-1; D not certain. V shed 1 base and J shed 7 bases, with 13 bases lying between them. Germline lookup yields CDR1 SGHDN and CDR2 FVKESK. The CDR3 totals 14 residues. The CDR3 bases are TGTGCCAGCAGCCAAGGAACCTGGGGTGGTGAAGCTTTCTTT. Translation: CASSQGTWGGEAFF.

This clonotype was observed many times. This chain connects TRBV6-1 to TRBJ2-7; 7 nucleotides match TRBD1. Germline V CDR1 and CDR2: MNHNS, SASEGT. V trimming: 6 bases; J trimming: 5 bases; junction bases outside the gene matches: 16. This CDR3 is 16 amino acids long. CDR3 sequence reads: CASSDRAGGPVDEQYF. The DNA of the CDR3 is TGTGCCAGCAGCGACAGGGCCGGAGGCCCGGTGGACGAGCAGTACTTC.

This clonotype was observed a handful of times. The V call is TRBV9, the J call TRBJ1-6, with D maybe TRBD1 (6 bases). V was pared by 3 bases and J by 9 bases, with 10 bases between. Germline V lookup: CDR1 SGDLS, CDR2 YYNGEE. The CDR3 totals 13 residues. The CDR3 loop is CASSEGVGSPLHF. Written as DNA, the CDR3 is TGTGCCAGCAGCGAGGGGGTTGGTTCACCCCTCCACTTT.

This clonotype occurred a few times. This chain joins TRBV12-3 or TRBV12-4 and TRBJ1-2; D ambiguous. The CDR3 is 11 residues long. V was pared by 6 bases and J by 3 bases, with 5 bases between. The CDR3 region is CASSRDYGYTF. DNA for the CDR3: TGTGCCAGCAGCAGAGACTATGGCTACACCTTC.

This clonotype was detected a few times. The chain carries TRBV6-1 and TRBJ2-7; 8 nucleotides match TRBD1. This CDR3 region has 13 residues. Looked up from germline, CDR1 is MNHNS and CDR2 is SASEGT. V trimming: 4 bases; J trimming: 3 bases; junction bases outside the gene matches: 2. The CDR3 nucleotides are TGTGCCAGCAGTGGGGACAGGAGCTACGAGCAGTACTTC. Translated: CASSGDRSYEQYF.

The V and J genes are TRBV7-8 and TRBJ2-1; D is unclear. CDR3 length equals 18 residues. From germline, CDR1 is SGHVS and CDR2 FQNEAQ. V shed 2 bases and J shed 0 bases, with 17 bases lying between them. The DNA of the CDR3 is TGTGCCAGCAGCTTAACCAGTCGAAGCCCCAGCTCCTACAATGAGCAGTTCTTC. Its protein is CASSLTSRSPSSYNEQFF.